These 15 T cell receptor beta chains were all obtained from the same sample, sequenced in a study of blood T cell repertoires in COVID-19. Generated by immunoSEQ multiplex PCR, the TCRdb table keeps only in-frame clones and is missing some. The sample includes 200,000 to 250,000 clones, 80% to 95% of them seen just once. Sequencing was done on a sample of peripheral blood. The receptor source for this set is a man in his fifties or sixties with COVID-19, enrolled during active disease.

The J gene is TRBJ2-1, the V gene TRBV3-1 (or the pseudogene TRBV3-2); 13 bases fit TRBD2. After removal of 4 bases from V and 8 bases from J, the junction contained 11 bases not matched to a gene. Germline V lookup: CDR1 LGHDT, CDR2 YNNKEL (reference sequence). The CDR3 has 17 amino acids. The CDR3: CASSPTSGGALIHEQFF. The DNA of the CDR3 is TGTGCCAGCAGCCCCACTAGCGGGGGGGCACTCATCCATGAGCAGTTCTTC.

As regards this clone: At one boundary the junction diverges from the germline segment, which might be a read error. The chain is built from TRBV4-1 and TRBJ1-2; D might be TRBD1 (5 bases). The germline V gene encodes CDR1 MGHRA and CDR2 YSYEKL. The CDR3 loop spans 15 amino acids. CDR3 sequence: CASSQDPGTPHGYTF. The CDR3 DNA reads as TGCGCCAGCAGCCAAGATCCCGGGACTCCACATGGGTACACCTTC.

The chain is built from TRBV7-9 and TRBJ1-2; TRBD1 might be the D (6 bases). CDR1 SEHNR and CDR2 FQNEAQ come from the germline V gene (reference sequence). V was pared by 11 bases and J by 0 bases, with 19 bases between. The CDR3 has 15 residues. CDR3 bases: TGTGCCCTAGGGCCGGACAGCAACCCTAACTATGGCTACACCTTC. This gives the protein CALGPDSNPNYGYTF.

The chain combines TRBV9 with TRBJ1-5; 9 bases fit TRBD1. The trim removed 3 bases at V and 5 bases at J, leaving 6 bases unmatched. The germline gives CDR1 SGDLS, CDR2 YYNGEE. The CDR3 totals 15 residues. The CDR3, as DNA: TGTGCCAGCAGCGGCGGACAGGGGCCTTATCAGCCCCAGCATTTT. Protein sequence: CASSGGQGPYQPQHF.

The chain uses TRBV5-1 and TRBJ1-1, with a possible D match to TRBD1 (5 bases). Deletions cut 2 bases from V and 0 bases from J, with 8 bases between. Germline loops: CDR1 SGHRS, CDR2 YFSETQ. CDR3 length: 14 residues. Here the CDR3 reads CASSFTGLNTEAFF. The CDR3 region has the DNA TGCGCCAGCAGCTTTACAGGCCTGAACACTGAAGCTTTCTTT.

This clone is a singleton in its sample. V is TRBV11-2 and J is TRBJ2-7; TRBD2 agrees at 7 bases. The V segment lost 5 bases and the J segment 2 bases; nucleotides outside the gene matches: 9. This CDR3 region has 15 residues. The germline V gene has CDR1 SGHAT and CDR2 FQNNGV. CDR3 residues: CASSPGAGPAYEQYF. The CDR3 nucleotides are TGTGCCAGCAGCCCTGGAGCGGGACCGGCCTACGAGCAGTACTTC.

The rearrangement joins TRBV10-3 to TRBJ1-1; D might be TRBD1 (6 bases). V was trimmed by 0 bases and J by 2 bases, leaving 13 bases between them. The CDR3 length is 16 residues. Germline lookup yields CDR1 ENHRY and CDR2 SYGVKD. The CDR3 DNA is TGTGCCATCAGTGAGTCTGGGGGCGCGAGAAACACTGAAGCTTTCTTT. Amino acid sequence: CAISESGGARNTEAFF.

The V call is TRBV3-1 (or the pseudogene TRBV3-2), the J call TRBJ2-7, with D perhaps matching TRBD2 (6 bases). Looked up from germline, CDR1 is LGHDT and CDR2 is YNNKEL (reference sequence). V lost 6 bases and J lost 4, with 28 bases in between. The length of the CDR3 is 18 residues. CDR3: CASSLEGHGAGYWYEQYF. In nucleotides, the CDR3 is TGTGCCAGCAGTCTCGAGGGCCACGGGGCGGGATATTGGTACGAGCAGTACTTC.

The chain uses TRBV13 and TRBJ1-1, with D possibly being TRBD1 (5 bases). V lost 3 bases to trimming and J lost 0 bases, with 11 bases between them. The CDR3 runs 15 residues. CDR1 PRHDT and CDR2 FYEKMQ come from the germline V gene (reference sequence). The CDR3 loop is CASSLQGSLNTEAFF. CDR3 nucleotides: TGTGCCAGCAGCTTGCAGGGAAGTTTGAACACTGAAGCTTTCTTT.

The chain links TRBV19 to TRBJ1-1, with D perhaps matching TRBD1 (5 bases). V was clipped by 10 bases and J by 3 bases, with 9 bases between them. Germline V gene sequence: CDR1 LNHDA, CDR2 SQIVND (reference sequence). The CDR3 totals 11 residues. CDR3 sequence (DNA): TGTGCCACTATGGGGCACACTGAAGCTTTCTTT. Translated, it gives CATMGHTEAFF. The complete variable domain, with remaining parts taken from reference TRBV19 and TRBJ1-1, reads DGGITQSPKYLFRKEGQNVTLSCEQNLNHDAMYWYRQDPGQGLRLIYYSQIVNDFQKGDIAEGYSVSREKKESFPLTVTSAQKNPTAFYLCATMGHTEAFFGQGTRLTVV.

CDR3 DNA sequence: TGCGCCAGCAGCCAAGATACAGGGGTTAGAGAGCAGTACTTC. Amino acids: CASSQDTGVREQYF. The chain has TRBV4-1 and TRBJ2-7; 7 nucleotides line up with TRBD1. Per germline, CDR1 MGHRA and CDR2 YSYEKL. J was trimmed by 7 bases and V by 0 bases; bases with no gene match: 6. The CDR3 extends over 14 amino acids.

This clone was counted a single time. This chain uses TRBV5-1 with TRBJ2-7, with D perhaps matching TRBD1 (6 bases). V was pared by 0 bases and J by 3 bases, with 13 bases between. This CDR3 contains 15 residues. Germline V gene data show CDR1 as SGHRS and CDR2 as YFSETQ. CDR3: CASSLVAYRDYEQYF. CDR3 sequence (DNA): TGCGCCAGCAGCTTGGTGGCGTACAGGGACTACGAGCAGTACTTC.

V gene TRBV7-9 combines with J gene TRBJ2-7, with a tentative D call TRBD2 (5 bases). The CDR3 is 12 residues long. Germline values: CDR1 SEHNR, CDR2 FQNEAQ (reference sequence). V lost 9 bases, J lost 3 bases, and 12 bases lay in between. The CDR3 DNA sequence: TGTGCCAGTGAGGATGCGGGCTACGAGCAGTACTTC. It yields the protein CASEDAGYEQYF.

V and J are TRBV7-9 and TRBJ2-2, with 10 bases aligning to TRBD1. The V segment lost 10 bases and the J segment 1 base; nucleotides outside the gene matches: 9. There are 16 residues in the CDR3. In germline, CDR1 is SEHNR, CDR2 FQNEAQ (reference sequence). CDR3 sequence (DNA): TGTGCCAACCTCCGGGACAGGGGTTTGAACACCGGGGAGCTGTTTTTT. Translated, it gives CANLRDRGLNTGELFF.

The V call is TRBV2, the J call TRBJ2-1; 12 bases line up with TRBD2. The V and J ends lost 5 bases and 9 bases, in that order; junction bases with no gene match: 5. The length of the CDR3 is 14 residues. In germline, CDR1 is SNHLY, CDR2 FYNNEI. CDR3 in DNA: TGTGCCAGCAGTCCGGGACTAGCGGGTCGTGAGCAGTTCTTC. Protein sequence: CASSPGLAGREQFF.